The 19 T cell receptor delta chains below were found in one sample sequenced in a study of γδ T cells in repeated Plasmodium falciparum infection. Gammadelta T cells were flow-sorted from PBMC into Vgamma9/Vdelta2+ and Vdelta2-negative populations for bulk analysis. TCRdb re-processed the multiplex PCR reads via CATT. In the table there are about 93,000 delta-chain clones, approximately 1% of which are singletons. Sequences were obtained from gamma-delta T cells from blood. The receptor set was obtained from a pool of human donors (malaria-infected and uninfected, not separated).

Note on this clone: The TCRdb protein comes from a much larger clone and disagrees with this DNA's translation at residue 12, likely due to a read error; the protein given here is derived from the DNA. This rearrangement joins TRDV2 to TRDJ3; weak D call: TRDD3 (6 bases). Here the J gene was assigned by germline matching of the DNA, as TCRdb has none. CDR1 GEAIGNYY and CDR2 EKD come from the germline V gene. V was shortened by 1 base and J by 2 bases, with 20 bases between the two germline ends. The CDR3 extends over 20 amino acids. The DNA of the CDR3 is TGTGCCTGTGACACTAAGGGGATCCGTGACCTCCCCTGGGACACCCGACAGATGTTTTTC. Amino acids: CACDTKGIRDLPWDTRQMFF.

This clone was found a few times. TCRdb has a much larger clone's protein, which differs at residue 15 from the translation of this DNA, likely because of a read error; what is shown is the protein translated from the DNA. The chain carries TRDV2 and TRDJ1; 12 nucleotides agree with TRDD3. The J gene is absent in TCRdb and was assigned here via DNA matching to germline. The CDR3 has 18 residues. Germline CDR1 GEAIGNYY, CDR2 EKD. DNA for the CDR3: TGTGCCTGTGACACCGTTACTGGGGGATACCGAGCGACCGATAGACTCATCTTT. It is translated as CACDTVTGGYRATDRLIF.

About this clone itself: One junction end disagrees with the germline gene, perhaps due to a read error. Additional DNA sequences in this sample encode the identical CDR3. The J gene is TRDJ1, the V gene TRDV1; tentatively, D is TRDD2 or TRDD3 (7 bases each). This CDR3 is 16 amino acids long. Germline V gene lookup returns CDR1 TSWWSYY and CDR2 QGS. CDR3 sequence (DNA): TGTGCCCTTGGGGATAACCTTCCTCCGGATACCGATAAACTCATCTTT. It codes for CALGDNLPPDTDKLIF.

This clone showed up just a few times. The protein TCRdb gives is from a much larger clone and does not agree with this DNA's translation at residue 15, likely a read error; the protein shown here comes from the DNA. The V gene call is TRDV2, and the J gene call is absent; the table's D call of TRDD3 was not tested on the DNA. The germline gives CDR1 GEAIGNYY, CDR2 EKD. The CDR3 is made up of 16 amino acids. The DNA of the CDR3 is TGTGCCTGTGACACCGGACTGGGGGATAACACCGATAAACTCACCTTT. Its translation is CACDTGLGDNTDKLTF.

This clone was seen a handful of times. A far bigger clonotype differs at one base, so this is likely a read error. The chain has TRDV2 and TRDJ3; 7 nucleotides match TRDD3. No J segment appears in TCRdb, so it was assigned here by matching the sequence to germline. The V and J ends lost 3 bases and 0 bases, in that order; junction bases with no gene match: 31. Germline loops: CDR1 GEAIGNYY, CDR2 EKD. The CDR3 is made up of 26 amino acids. This chain's CDR3 is CACDPFPLGYQGTGGSSSWDTRQMFF. DNA of the CDR3: TGTGCCTGTGACCCGTTCCCCCTAGGGTACCAGGGAACCGGGGGATCAAGCTCCTGGGACACCCGACAGATGTTTTTC.

This clone was found many times. Only one base separates this from a far larger clonotype, so it likely reflects a read error. The sample holds other DNA sequences that translate to the same CDR3. This rearrangement joins TRDV1 to TRDJ1; perhaps TRDD2 as D (5 bases). The ends were cut back, 1 base at V and 1 base at J, with 22 bases in the middle. CDR1 and CDR2 from the germline V gene are TSWWSYY and QGS. CDR3 size: 19 residues. CDR3 DNA sequence: TGTGCTCTTGGGGAACCGAACTCTCACACTTCTTCCCCCACCGATAAACTCATCTTT. Translating gives CALGEPNSHTSSPTDKLIF.

This clone turned up a few times. A far larger clone lies a single base away; this is likely a read error. The identical CDR3 is also encoded by other nucleotide sequences in the sample. The rearrangement uses TRDV1 and TRDJ1; 7 bases line up with TRDD3. TCRdb carries no J gene annotation; the J gene was assigned here by matching the DNA with germline. Germline V gene data show CDR1 as TSWWSYY and CDR2 as QGS. The CDR3 extends over 19 amino acids. Trimming took 3 bases from V and 3 from J; bases not matched to a gene: 19. In DNA form, the CDR3 reads TGTGCTCTTGGGGAGAGTCCTCGTACCGGGGGATGTAACTCCGATAAACTCATCTTT. It is translated as CALGESPRTGGCNSDKLIF.

This clone was seen ten or more times. One base separates it from a far larger clone, so it is likely a read error. Additional DNA sequences in this sample encode the identical CDR3. The chain employs TRDV3 and TRDJ1, with 8 bases fitting TRDD2. Germline lookup yields CDR1 TVYSNPD and CDR2 GDNSRS (reference sequence). The CDR3 contains 20 residues. The V and J ends lost 1 base and 2 bases, in that order; junction bases with no gene match: 24. The CDR3 region is CAFTGLPIIVSPRTTDKLIF. The CDR3 DNA follows: TGTGCCTTTACTGGCCTTCCTATTATCGTTAGCCCGAGAACGACCGATAAACTCATCTTT.

Worth noting for this clone: A far larger clone is just one base off, so this is likely a read error. The same CDR3 can be traced to other DNA sequences in this sample. The chain has TRDV2 and TRDJ1, with 10 bases lining up with TRDD3. This CDR3 is built from 14 residues. Germline CDR1 and CDR2: GEAIGNYY and EKD. The CDR3 region is CACDELGDSSKLIF. CDR3 DNA: TGCGCCTGTGACGAACTGGGGGATTCGAGTAAACTCATCTTT.

The chain links TRDV1 to TRDJ1; 13 nucleotides match TRDD3. TCRdb offers no J gene call, so here the DNA was matched to germline to obtain one. Per germline, CDR1 TSWWSYY and CDR2 QGS. The CDR3 has 27 residues. Trimming cost V 0 bases and J 3 bases; bases outside gene matches: 34. In DNA form, the CDR3 reads TGTGCTCTTGGGGAACTAAAAAGGCCTTCCTACGCTACTGGGGGATACGCGAGGGAGGGGGATGCCGATAAACTCATCTTT. Amino acids: CALGELKRPSYATGGYAREGDADKLIF.

To note about this clone: This DNA's translation differs at residue 7 from TCRdb's protein, which comes from a much larger clone; a read error is likely, and the protein shown is translated from the DNA. This chain joins TRDV1 and TRDJ2, with 11 bases that match TRDD3. Germline matching of the DNA provided the J gene here, since TCRdb leaves it blank. With V trimmed by 5 bases and J by 0 bases, 32 bases remained unmatched. There are 26 residues in the CDR3. Per the germline V gene, CDR1 is TSWWSYY and CDR2 is QGS. This chain's CDR3 is CALGNPGSDHRWGIRDIKALTAQLFF. The CDR3 DNA is TGTGCTCTTGGGAACCCCGGCTCGGATCATCGATGGGGGATACGCGATATAAAAGCTTTGACAGCACAACTCTTCTTT.

This clone was seen more than once but under ten times. A far larger clone differs by one base, so this is likely a read error. The same CDR3 also results from other DNA sequences found in this sample. The genes are TRDV1 and TRDJ1; TRDD3 agrees at 8 bases. The V gene end was trimmed by 0 bases and the J gene end by 3 bases; junction bases not matched to a gene: 9. There are 17 residues in the CDR3. Per the germline V gene, CDR1 is TSWWSYY and CDR2 is QGS. CDR3 sequence (DNA): TGTGCTCTTGGGGAACTAGGGCTGGGATACGCAGCCGATAAACTCATCTTT. It specifies CALGELGLGYAADKLIF.

The genes are TRDV1 and TRDJ1; 12 positions match TRDD3. V shed 4 bases, J shed 6 bases, and the junction held 12 bases outside the gene matches. Germline V lookup: CDR1 TSWWSYY, CDR2 QGS. This CDR3 comprises 17 residues. The CDR3 loop is CALGGRGVLGDTHKLIF. The DNA of the CDR3 is TGTGCTCTTGGGGGACGGGGCGTACTGGGGGATACCCATAAACTCATCTTT.

This clone was found a few times. TCRdb records a much larger clone's protein for this DNA, with a difference at residue 5 that likely arises from a read error; the protein given is the translation of the DNA. The chain combines TRDV2 with TRDJ1, with 13 bases that match TRDD3. TCRdb does not report a J gene; here it was assigned by matching the DNA to germline references. Trimming took 0 bases from V and 2 from J; bases not matched to a gene: 8. Per germline, CDR1 GEAIGNYY and CDR2 EKD. The CDR3 runs to 18 residues. The CDR3 loop reads CACDTRTGGYADTDKLIF. The CDR3 nucleotides are TGTGCCTGTGACACCCGTACTGGGGGATACGCGGATACCGATAAACTCATCTTT.

This clone appeared a few times. This DNA's translation differs at residue 14 from TCRdb's protein, which comes from a much larger clone; a read error is likely, and the protein shown is translated from the DNA. This chain connects TRDV2 to TRDJ1, with 9 bases fitting TRDD3. Germline V lookup: CDR1 GEAIGNYY, CDR2 EKD. The CDR3 extends over 16 amino acids. CDR3 DNA: TGTGCCTGTGGCCCGGGGATACGCGTGGTTACCGATAAACACATCTTT. It translates to CACGPGIRVVTDKHIF.

This clone showed up many times. The chain joins TRDV1 to TRDJ1; 9 positions agree with TRDD3. TCRdb leaves out the J gene; it was filled in here by matching the DNA to germline. Per germline, CDR1 TSWWSYY and CDR2 QGS. V lost 2 bases and J lost 0; bases outside the gene matches: 13. There are 19 residues in the CDR3. The CDR3 DNA follows: TGTGCTCTTGGGGAAAGGGCTGGGGGATCCGCGCCGTACACCGATAAACTCATCTTT. Encoded protein: CALGERAGGSAPYTDKLIF.

The table lists this clone with many counts. TCRdb pairs this DNA with a much larger clone's protein that differs at residue 9, likely a read error; the protein shown was translated from the DNA. V and J are TRDV1 and TRDJ1; perhaps TRDD3 as D (5 bases). TCRdb offers no J gene call, so here the DNA was matched to germline to obtain one. Deletions cut 4 bases from V and 1 base from J, with 16 bases between. The CDR3 is made up of 16 amino acids. Per germline, CDR1 TSWWSYY and CDR2 QGS. The chain's CDR3 is CALGVPGTPFTDKLIF. In DNA form, the CDR3 reads TGTGCTCTTGGGGTCCCGGGGACCCCCTTCACCGATAAACTCATCTTT.

Comment on this clone: The likely explanation is a read error, given a far larger clone one base away. The identical CDR3 is also encoded by other nucleotide sequences in the sample. The rearrangement links TRDV2 to TRDJ3; D gene uncertain. Germline V CDR1 and CDR2: GEAIGNYY, EKD. This CDR3 is built from 19 residues. The ends were cut back, 0 bases at V and 0 bases at J, with 14 bases in the middle. Here the CDR3 reads CACDTVLGKHSWDTRQMFF. The CDR3 nucleotides read TGTGCCTGTGACACCGTACTAGGGAAACACTCCTGGGACACCCGACAGATGTTTTTC.

In the case of this clone: TCRdb's protein for this DNA is that of a much larger clone and differs from the translation at residue 14, likely a read error; the protein shown is the DNA translation. The chain has TRDV2 and TRDJ1, with 12 bases matching TRDD3. Here the J gene came from matching the DNA to germline, since TCRdb omits it. The CDR3 sequence is 17 residues long. Germline loops: CDR1 GEAIGNYY, CDR2 EKD. The CDR3 region has the DNA TGTGCCTGTGACACACTGGATACTGGGGGATACACCGATATACTCATCTTT. This codes for CACDTLDTGGYTDILIF.